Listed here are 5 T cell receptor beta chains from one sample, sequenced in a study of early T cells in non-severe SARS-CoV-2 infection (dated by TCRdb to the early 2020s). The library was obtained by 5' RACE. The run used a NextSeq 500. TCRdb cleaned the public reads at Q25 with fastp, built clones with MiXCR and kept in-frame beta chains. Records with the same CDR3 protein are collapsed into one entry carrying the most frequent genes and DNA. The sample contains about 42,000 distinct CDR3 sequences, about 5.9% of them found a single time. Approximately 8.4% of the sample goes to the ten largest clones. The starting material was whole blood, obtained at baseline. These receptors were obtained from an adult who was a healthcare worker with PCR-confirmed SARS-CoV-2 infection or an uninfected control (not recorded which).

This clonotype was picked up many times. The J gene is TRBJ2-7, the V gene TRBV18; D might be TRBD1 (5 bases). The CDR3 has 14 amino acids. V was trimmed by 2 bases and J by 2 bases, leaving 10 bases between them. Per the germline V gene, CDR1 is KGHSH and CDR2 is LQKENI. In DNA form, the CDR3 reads TGTGCCAGCTCACCAGGCGACAGCGCCTACGAGCAGTACTTC. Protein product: CASSPGDSAYEQYF.

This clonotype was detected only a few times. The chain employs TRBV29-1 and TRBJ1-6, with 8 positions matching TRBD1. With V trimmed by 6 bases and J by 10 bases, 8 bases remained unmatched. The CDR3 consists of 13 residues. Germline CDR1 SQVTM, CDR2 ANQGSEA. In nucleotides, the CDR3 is TGCAGCGTGGATTACAGGGGGGAATCACCCCTCCACTTT. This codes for CSVDYRGESPLHF.

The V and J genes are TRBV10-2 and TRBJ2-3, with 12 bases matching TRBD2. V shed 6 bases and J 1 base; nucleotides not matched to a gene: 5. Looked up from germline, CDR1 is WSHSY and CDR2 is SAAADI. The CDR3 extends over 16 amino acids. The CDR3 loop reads CASRGRLAGGTDTQYF. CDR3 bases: TGCGCCAGCAGAGGGCGACTAGCGGGGGGCACAGATACGCAGTATTTT.

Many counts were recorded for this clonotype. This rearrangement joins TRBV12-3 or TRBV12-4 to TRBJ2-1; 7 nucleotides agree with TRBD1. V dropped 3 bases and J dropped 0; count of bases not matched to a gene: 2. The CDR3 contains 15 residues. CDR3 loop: CASSFGDSSYNEQFF. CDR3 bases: TGTGCCAGCAGTTTTGGGGACAGCTCCTACAATGAGCAGTTCTTC.

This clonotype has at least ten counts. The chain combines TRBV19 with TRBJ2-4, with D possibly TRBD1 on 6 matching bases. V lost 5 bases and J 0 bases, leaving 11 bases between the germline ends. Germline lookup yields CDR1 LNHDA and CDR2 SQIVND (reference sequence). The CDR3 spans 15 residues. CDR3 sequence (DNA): TGTGCCAGTAGTGGAACAGGGCTAGCCAAAAACATTCAGTACTTC. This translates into CASSGTGLAKNIQYF.